This T cell receptor beta chain was recovered during a study of blood T cell repertoires in COVID-19. Overall study: Sites across the United States, Italy and Spain contributed samples from acute and convalescent COVID-19.

V shed 2 bases and J shed 4 bases, with 8 bases lying between them. The CDR3 is 13 residues long. Per the study methods: From reference gene primer amplification, estimates of nucleated cell counts were derived. Sequenced by immunoSEQ multiplex PCR; TCRdb stores in-frame clones only, minus some. V and J calls and clone size are given by that table; D and trimming were obtained from the DNA. The sample contains about 88,000 clones, about two thirds of which appear only once. The receptor comes from a woman aged 55-69 years in a cohort sampled during active or convalescent COVID-19. The sample taken for sequencing was peripheral blood. The rearrangement uses TRBV12-3 or TRBV12-4 and TRBJ1-1; D possibly corresponds to TRBD1 (5 bases). CDR3 sequence (DNA): TGTGCCAGCAGTTTAATCGGGGGCACTGAAGCTTTCTTT. As protein: CASSLIGGTEAFF.